The 26 T cell receptor beta chains below come from one sample, sequenced in a study of shared clonotypes between healthy human individuals (dated by TCRdb to the early 2020s). To prepare the library, the immunoSEQ multiplex PCR assay was applied. TCRdb holds this immuneACCESS table with in-frame rearrangements only. Some clones are missing; in checked studies, unresolved V genes explain under half, and the rest has no known cause. This sample has millions of clones in its table, and 90% to 95% of those were observed once. Over 0.12% of the sample lies in the top ten. Sequenced sample: naive CD4+ T cells sorted from blood. The sample's cell subset or site label, decoded: CD45RA+ positively selected. The receptors come from a man between 18 and 35 years old in good health.

The CDR3 DNA sequence: TGTGCCAGCAGCTCCGGACATACCCAGCCCCAGCATTTT. It is translated as CASSSGHTQPQHF. The V call is TRBV7-2, the J call TRBJ1-5; D is possibly TRBD1 (5 bases). The ends were cut back, 4 bases at V and 7 bases at J, with 11 bases in the middle. The germline gives CDR1 SGHTA, CDR2 FQGNSA. There are 13 residues in the CDR3.

With respect to this clone: This sample includes further DNA sequences coding for the same CDR3. V gene TRBV12-5 combines with J gene TRBJ2-3; TRBD2 matches at 11 bases. The CDR3 is made up of 16 amino acids. Germline values: CDR1 LGHNT, CDR2 FRNRAP. V was pared by 0 bases and J by 2 bases, with 1 base of the junction left unmatched. CDR3 residues: CASGLVLAGATDTQYF. DNA for the CDR3: TGTGCTAGTGGTTTGGTACTAGCGGGAGCCACAGATACGCAGTATTTT.

CDR3 protein: CAISESGQGGTLGNEQFF. CDR3 nucleotides: TGTGCCATCAGTGAGTCGGGGCAGGGTGGAACCTTAGGCAATGAGCAGTTCTTC. The rearrangement joins TRBV10-3 to TRBJ2-1; possible D gene TRBD1, 5 bases. The CDR3 spans 18 residues. V lost 0 bases, J lost 6 bases, and 21 bases lay in between. Germline V lookup: CDR1 ENHRY, CDR2 SYGVKD.

Of note for this clone: Additional DNA sequences in this sample encode the identical CDR3. The V call is TRBV30, the J call TRBJ2-1; 7 positions agree with TRBD2. This CDR3 has 15 amino acids. Germline assignment: CDR1 GTSNPN and CDR2 SVGIG (reference sequence). Trimming removed 0 bases from V and 7 bases from J; junction bases left unmatched: 9. The chain's CDR3 is CAWSVRAGARNEQFF. For the CDR3, the DNA is TGTGCCTGGAGTGTAAGGGCGGGAGCGAGGAATGAGCAGTTCTTC.

V usage is TRBV7-6 and J usage is TRBJ2-5; no firm D call. The V gene lost 5 bases and the J gene lost 5 bases, with 9 bases spanning the gap. The CDR3 extends over 12 amino acids. From germline, CDR1 is SGHVS and CDR2 FNYEAQ. The CDR3 is CASSPVRETQYF. The CDR3 nucleotides read TGTGCCAGCAGCCCCGTTAGGGAGACCCAGTACTTC.

The V call is TRBV30, the J call TRBJ1-6; D is uncertain. The germline V and J ends were trimmed by 3 bases and 7 bases, with 19 bases remaining between them. CDR1 is GTSNPN, CDR2 SVGIG, per germline (reference sequence). The CDR3 has 16 amino acids. CDR3: CAWSSIYLSGNSPLHF. CDR3 DNA sequence: TGTGCCTGGAGCTCCATTTATCTCTCGGGAAATTCACCCCTCCACTTT.

This chain links TRBV6-6 with TRBJ2-7; D is perhaps TRBD2 (6 bases). The CDR3 runs to 14 residues. Trimming took 1 base from V and 2 from J, leaving 9 bases between them. Germline V gives CDR1 MNHNY, CDR2 SVGAGI (reference sequence). This chain's CDR3 is CASSYLGGAYEQYF. The CDR3 DNA reads TGTGCCAGCAGTTACTTGGGCGGGGCCTACGAGCAGTACTTC.

The gene calls are TRBV19 and TRBJ2-4, with a tentative D call TRBD2 (6 bases). The V gene's germline CDR1 is LNHDA and CDR2 SQIVND (reference sequence). The CDR3 runs to 16 residues. The ends were cut back, 1 base at V and 0 bases at J, with 10 bases in the middle. The CDR3 region is CASSIAGSGAKNIQYF. For the CDR3, the DNA is TGTGCCAGTAGTATAGCCGGGAGCGGAGCCAAAAACATTCAGTACTTC.

This sequence joins TRBV7-2 and TRBJ2-1, with 8 bases that match TRBD2. Germline V gene data show CDR1 as SGHTA and CDR2 as FQGNSA. Trimming removed 5 bases from V and 2 bases from J; junction bases left unmatched: 5. The CDR3 loop spans 15 amino acids. In nucleotides, the CDR3 is TGTGCCAGCAGCAGACGAGCGGGGGCCTACAATGAGCAGTTCTTC. This translates into CASSRRAGAYNEQFF.

This chain's CDR3 is CASSLNPLAYNEQFF. In nucleotides, the CDR3 is TGTGCCAGCAGCTTGAACCCTTTAGCCTACAATGAGCAGTTCTTC. This rearrangement joins TRBV5-4 to TRBJ2-1, with unresolved D. Germline CDR1 and CDR2: SGHNT and YYREEE (reference sequence). The CDR3 runs 15 residues. The ends were cut back, 1 base at V and 2 bases at J, with 10 bases in the middle. Looking up the rest from reference TRBV5-4 and TRBJ2-1 gives the full variable domain: ETGVTQSPTHLIKTRGQQVTLRCSSQSGHNTVSWYQQALGQGPQFIFQYYREEENGRGNFPPRFSGLQFPNYSSELNVNALELDDSALYLCASSLNPLAYNEQFFGPGTRLTVL.

The chain is built from TRBV5-6 and TRBJ1-5; D may be TRBD1 (5 bases). V was shortened by 3 bases and J by 9 bases, with 10 bases between the two germline ends. The CDR3 is 12 residues long. Germline V gives CDR1 SGHDT, CDR2 YYEEEE. For the CDR3, the DNA is TGTGCCAGCAGCTCGATTGGGGGGCCCCAGCATTTT. Residues: CASSSIGGPQHF.

Points on this clone: Additional DNA sequences in this sample encode the identical CDR3. J is TRBJ1-1 and V is TRBV7-9; D is possibly TRBD1 (6 bases). The CDR3 loop spans 14 amino acids. From germline, CDR1 is SEHNR and CDR2 FQNEAQ (reference sequence). Trimming stripped 3 bases from V and 1 base from J, with 9 bases between. The CDR3 loop reads CASSFGGANTEAFF. DNA for the CDR3: TGTGCCAGCAGCTTTGGGGGCGCGAACACTGAAGCTTTCTTT.

A note on this clone: Additional DNA sequences in this sample encode the identical CDR3. This chain joins TRBV14 and TRBJ2-7, with 11 bases aligning to TRBD2. V gave up 4 bases and J gave up 0 bases; unmatched junction bases: 2. This CDR3 spans 15 amino acids. The germline gives CDR1 SGHDN, CDR2 FVKESK. CDR3 protein: CASSLAGGPSYEQYF. CDR3 in DNA: TGTGCCAGCAGCCTAGCGGGAGGGCCCTCCTACGAGCAGTACTTC.

This chain links TRBV7-3 with TRBJ2-1, with D tentatively TRBD1 (6 bases). Germline CDR1 is SGHTA and CDR2 is FQGTGA. The CDR3 is 12 residues long. V was pared by 2 bases and J by 8 bases, with 7 bases between. CDR3 in amino acids: CASSLQGYEQFF. The CDR3 DNA reads TGTGCCAGCAGCTTACAGGGGTATGAGCAGTTCTTC.

This chain joins TRBV5-1 and TRBJ2-1, with 7 bases lining up with TRBD2. V gave up 0 bases and J gave up 3 bases; unmatched junction bases: 3. This CDR3 comprises 15 residues. CDR1 SGHRS and CDR2 YFSETQ come from the germline V gene. Written as DNA, the CDR3 is TGCGCCAGCAGCTTGGTTGGGGACTACTACAATGAGCAGTTCTTC. Amino acids: CASSLVGDYYNEQFF. Full variable domain (rest looked up from reference TRBV5-1 and TRBJ2-1): KAGVTQTPRYLIKTRGQQVTLSCSPISGHRSVSWYQQTPGQGLQFLFEYFSETQRNKGNFPGRFSGRQFSNSRSEMNVSTLELGDSALYLCASSLVGDYYNEQFFGPGTRLTVL.

The chain is built from TRBV6-1 and TRBJ2-5; D gene ambiguous. CDR3 length: 18 amino acids. Between the trimmed V and J ends, which lost 2 bases and 2 bases, there was a span of 21 bases. Germline assignment: CDR1 MNHNS and CDR2 SASEGT. The CDR3 is CASSEWPLPGGPQETQYF. The CDR3 region has the DNA TGTGCCAGCAGTGAATGGCCCCTTCCCGGCGGACCACAAGAGACCCAGTACTTC.

The V gene is TRBV19, the J gene TRBJ2-6; unclear D gene. The CDR3 consists of 14 residues. V was cut by 3 bases and J by 0 bases, with 3 bases left in between. The germline CDR1 and CDR2 sequences are LNHDA and SQIVND (reference sequence). The CDR3 sequence: CASSMVSGANVLTF. The CDR3 coding sequence is TGTGCCAGTAGTATGGTCTCTGGGGCCAACGTCCTGACTTTC.

This clone appeared once. V and J are TRBV28 and TRBJ2-1, with a weak D call TRBD2 (5 bases). The V gene's germline CDR1 is MDHEN and CDR2 SYDVKM. This CDR3 has 11 amino acids. V was pared by 4 bases and J by 8 bases, with 6 bases between. CDR3 coding DNA: TGTGCCAGCAGTTGGCGGGATGAGCAGTTCTTC. Protein sequence: CASSWRDEQFF. The variable domain in full, with the rest retrieved from reference TRBV28 and TRBJ2-1, is DVKVTQSSRYLVKRTGEKVFLECVQDMDHENMFWYRQDPGLGLRLIYFSYDVKMKEKGDIPEGYSVSREKKERFSLILESASTNQTSMYLCASSWRDEQFFGPGTRLTVL.

The chain couples TRBV5-4 to TRBJ2-5; the D is unclear. Between the trimmed V and J ends, which lost 4 bases and 4 bases, there was a span of 11 bases. This CDR3 contains 13 residues. Per the germline V gene, CDR1 is SGHNT and CDR2 is YYREEE (reference sequence). DNA of the CDR3: TGTGCCAGCAGCGGAAAGGGTCGAGAGACCCAGTACTTC. Its translation: CASSGKGRETQYF.

In its sample, this clone was seen a few times. The chain combines TRBV18 with TRBJ2-5; the D is unclear. This CDR3 is 14 amino acids long. V shed 3 bases and J shed 3 bases, with 11 bases lying between them. CDR1 is KGHSH and CDR2 is LQKENI in the germline V gene. In DNA form, the CDR3 reads TGTGCCAGCTCACCTCGCACCCAGGAAGAGACCCAGTACTTC. Its protein product is CASSPRTQEETQYF. The full variable domain, completed using reference TRBV18 and TRBJ2-5, is NAGVMQNPRHLVRRRGQEARLRCSPMKGHSHVYWYRQLPEEGLKFMVYLQKENIIDESGMPKERFSAEFPKEGPSILRIQQVVRGDSAAYFCASSPRTQEETQYFGPGTRLLVL.

The chain uses TRBV5-8 and TRBJ1-5; TRBD1 agrees at 8 bases. The CDR3 length is 18 residues. Germline V gives CDR1 SGHTS, CDR2 YDEGEE. The ends lost 4 bases at V and 1 base at J; junction bases unmatched: 13. The CDR3 sequence: CASSPGTGRKNSNQPQHF. In DNA, the CDR3 is TGTGCCAGCAGCCCAGGGACAGGAAGGAAGAACAGCAATCAGCCCCAGCATTTT. The whole variable domain, remainder taken from reference TRBV5-8 and TRBJ1-5, is EAGVTQSPTHLIKTRGQQATLRCSPISGHTSVYWYQQALGLGLQFLLWYDEGEERNRGNFPPRFSGRQFPNYSSELNVNALELEDSALYLCASSPGTGRKNSNQPQHFGDGTRLSIL.

The J gene is TRBJ2-5, the V gene TRBV5-1; 7 positions match TRBD2. Germline CDR1 and CDR2: SGHRS and YFSETQ. This CDR3 has 14 amino acids. The junction had 9 bases not matched to a gene; V was cut back by 6 bases and J by 4 bases. The CDR3: CASTWEGRAETQYF. In DNA form, the CDR3 reads TGCGCCAGCACTTGGGAGGGTAGGGCAGAGACCCAGTACTTC.

J is TRBJ1-5 and V is TRBV7-2, with 10 bases matching TRBD1. V was pared by 3 bases and J by 5 bases, with 4 bases of the junction left unmatched. CDR1 and CDR2 (germline): SGHTA, FQGNSA. The CDR3 is made up of 15 amino acids. CDR3 bases: TGTGCCAGCAGCTTCCTTGACAGGGGGCATCAGCCCCAGCATTTT. This codes for CASSFLDRGHQPQHF. The whole variable domain, remainder taken from reference TRBV7-2 and TRBJ1-5, is GAGVSQSPSNKVTEKGKDVELRCDPISGHTALYWYRQSLGQGLEFLIYFQGNSAPDKSGLPSDRFSAERTGGSVSTLTIQRTQQEDSAVYLCASSFLDRGHQPQHFGDGTRLSIL.

About this clone: The sample carries other DNA sequences with the same CDR3. The chain uses TRBV7-2 and TRBJ1-1; D is undetermined. The CDR3 is made up of 15 amino acids. Per germline, CDR1 SGHTA and CDR2 FQGNSA. V was pared by 1 base and J by 2 bases, with 11 bases between. In nucleotides, the CDR3 is TGTGCCAGCAGCTTAGTTGGGCAGGTAAACACTGAAGCTTTCTTT. This encodes CASSLVGQVNTEAFF.

This clone occurred once. This chain links TRBV7-2 with TRBJ2-5, with D unclear. With 4 bases removed from V and 2 bases from J, the gap between germline ends came to 17 bases. CDR1 SGHTA and CDR2 FQGNSA come from the germline V gene. The length of the CDR3 is 16 residues. Here the CDR3 DNA reads TGTGCCAGCAGCTCCCCCCCCGGTGGGCCGCAAGAGACCCAGTACTTC. Translated, it gives CASSSPPGGPQETQYF.

This clone showed up just once. V gene TRBV5-1 combines with J gene TRBJ2-3; 7 bases agree with TRBD1. Losses at the gene ends were 3 bases for V and 2 bases for J; bases not matched to a gene: 15. From germline, CDR1 is SGHRS and CDR2 YFSETQ. The CDR3 is 18 residues long. The CDR3 DNA sequence: TGCGCCAGCAGCTCCGAACCTACAGGGGTTGGCGACACAGATACGCAGTATTTT. Translation: CASSSEPTGVGDTDTQYF.